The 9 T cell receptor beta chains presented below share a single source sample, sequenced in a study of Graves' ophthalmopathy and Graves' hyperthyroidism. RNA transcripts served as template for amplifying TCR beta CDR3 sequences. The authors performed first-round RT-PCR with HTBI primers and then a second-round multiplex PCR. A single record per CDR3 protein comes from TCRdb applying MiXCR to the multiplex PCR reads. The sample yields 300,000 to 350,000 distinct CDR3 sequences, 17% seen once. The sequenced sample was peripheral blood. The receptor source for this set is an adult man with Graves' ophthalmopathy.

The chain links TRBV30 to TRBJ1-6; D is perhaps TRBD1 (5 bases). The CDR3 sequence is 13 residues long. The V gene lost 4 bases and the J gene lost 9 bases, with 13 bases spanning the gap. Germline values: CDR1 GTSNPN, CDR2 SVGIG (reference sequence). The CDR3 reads CAWMAWDGSPLHF. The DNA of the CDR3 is TGTGCCTGGATGGCGTGGGACGGTTCACCCCTCCACTTT.

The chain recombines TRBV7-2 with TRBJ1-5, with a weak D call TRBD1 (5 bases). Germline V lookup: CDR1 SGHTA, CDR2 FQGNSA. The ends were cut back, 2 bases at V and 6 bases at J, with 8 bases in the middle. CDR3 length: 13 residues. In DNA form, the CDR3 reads TGTGCCAGCAGCTTACAAAGGGGTCAGCCCCAGCATTTT. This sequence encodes CASSLQRGQPQHF.

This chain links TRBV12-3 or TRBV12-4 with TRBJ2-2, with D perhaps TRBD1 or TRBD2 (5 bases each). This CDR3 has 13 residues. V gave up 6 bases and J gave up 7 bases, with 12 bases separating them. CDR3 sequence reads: CASSGTWGGELFF. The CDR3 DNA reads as TGTGCCAGCAGCGGGACCTGGGGCGGGGAGCTGTTTTTT.

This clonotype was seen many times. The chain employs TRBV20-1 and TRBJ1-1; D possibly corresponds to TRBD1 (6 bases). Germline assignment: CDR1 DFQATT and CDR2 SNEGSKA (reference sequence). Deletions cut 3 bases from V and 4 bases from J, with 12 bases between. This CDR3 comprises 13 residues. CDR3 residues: CSAREDRATEAFF. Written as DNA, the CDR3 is TGCAGTGCTAGGGAGGACAGAGCCACTGAAGCTTTCTTT.

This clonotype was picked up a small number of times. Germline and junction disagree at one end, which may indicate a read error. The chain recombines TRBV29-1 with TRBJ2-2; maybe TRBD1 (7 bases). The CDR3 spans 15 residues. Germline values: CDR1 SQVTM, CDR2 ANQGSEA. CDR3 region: CIVARWTGGAGELFF. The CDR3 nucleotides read TGCATCGTTGCCCGCTGGACAGGAGGGGCCGGGGAGCTGTTTTTT.

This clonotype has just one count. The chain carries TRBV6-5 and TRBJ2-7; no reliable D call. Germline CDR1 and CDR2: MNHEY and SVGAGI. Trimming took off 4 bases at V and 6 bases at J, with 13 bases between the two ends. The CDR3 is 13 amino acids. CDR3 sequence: CASSFVISREQYF. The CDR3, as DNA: TGTGCCAGCAGTTTTGTGATCTCCCGCGAGCAGTACTTC.

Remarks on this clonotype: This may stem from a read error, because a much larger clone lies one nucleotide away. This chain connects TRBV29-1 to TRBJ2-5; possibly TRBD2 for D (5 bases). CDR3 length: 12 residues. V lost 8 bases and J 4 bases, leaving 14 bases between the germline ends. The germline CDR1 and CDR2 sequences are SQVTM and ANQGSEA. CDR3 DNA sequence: TGCAGCACCCGTGGAGAGGGAGAGACCCAGTACTTC. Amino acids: CSTRGEGETQYF.

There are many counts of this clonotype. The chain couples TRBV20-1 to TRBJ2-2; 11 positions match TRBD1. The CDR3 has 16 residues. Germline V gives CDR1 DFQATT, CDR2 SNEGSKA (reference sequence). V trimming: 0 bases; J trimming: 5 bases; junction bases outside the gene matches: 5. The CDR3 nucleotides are TGCAGTGCTAGAGACGCCGGGACAGGGGGAACCGGGGAGCTGTTTTTT. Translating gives CSARDAGTGGTGELFF.

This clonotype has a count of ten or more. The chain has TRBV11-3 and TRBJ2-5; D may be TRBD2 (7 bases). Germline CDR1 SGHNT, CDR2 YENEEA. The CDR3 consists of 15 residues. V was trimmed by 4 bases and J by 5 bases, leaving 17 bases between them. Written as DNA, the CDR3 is TGTGCCAGCAGCTCCCGGGGAGGGGGGCGCGAGACCCAGTACTTC. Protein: CASSSRGGGRETQYF.